This is a list of T cell receptor beta chains from one sample in a study of PD-L1 blockade in urothelial cancer. The table came from immunoSEQ multiplex PCR; TCRdb's copy has only in-frame clones and leaves some out. The sample consists of approximately 38,000 clones, 83% of them appearing once. This sample comprised PBMCs, obtained around atezolizumab (anti-PD-L1) treatment. These receptors originate from a man aged 60-69 years with urothelial cancer. CDR3s include the opening cysteine and the closing phenylalanine or tryptophan. A D gene is named only where the DNA matches it firmly. Clone size is shown for a subset of rows, as once, few, many or a class of expanded clone.

v_call: TRBV5-1; j_call: TRBJ2-7; clone_size: NA; d_call: NA; cdr3_aa: CASSLTGWSYEQYF; cdr3_nt: TGCGCCAGCAGCTTAACAGGTTGGTCCTACGAGCAGTACTTC
v_call: TRBV10-1; j_call: TRBJ2-3; clone_size: NA; d_call: NA; cdr3_aa: CASSDFTDTQYF; cdr3_nt: TGCGCCAGCAGTGACTTCACAGATACGCAGTATTTT
v_call: TRBV19; j_call: TRBJ1-5; clone_size: NA; d_call: NA; cdr3_aa: CASSTQGQNSNQPQHF; cdr3_nt: TGTGCCAGTAGTACCCAAGGACAGAATAGCAATCAGCCCCAGCATTTT
v_call: TRBV19; j_call: TRBJ1-5; clone_size: NA; d_call: NA; cdr3_aa: CASTSPNRGHSNQPQHF; cdr3_nt: TGTGCCAGTACCTCCCCGAATAGGGGACATAGCAATCAGCCCCAGCATTTT
v_call: TRBV27; j_call: TRBJ1-1; clone_size: NA; d_call: TRBD1; cdr3_aa: CASSPRQGALSQTEAFF; cdr3_nt: TGTGCCAGCAGTCCCAGACAGGGGGCCTTAAGTCAAACTGAAGCTTTCTTT
v_call: TRBV27; j_call: TRBJ2-7; clone_size: NA; d_call: TRBD1; cdr3_aa: CASSFGTGPYEQYF; cdr3_nt: TGTGCCAGCAGTTTCGGGACAGGGCCCTACGAGCAGTACTTC
v_call: TRBV6-6; j_call: TRBJ1-1; clone_size: few; d_call: NA; cdr3_aa: CASTHGGNTEAFF; cdr3_nt: TGTGCCAGCACTCACGGGGGGAACACTGAAGCTTTCTTT
v_call: TRBV18; j_call: TRBJ2-7; clone_size: NA; d_call: TRBD1; cdr3_aa: CASSPLGTGVEQYF; cdr3_nt: TGTGCCAGCTCACCTCTCGGGACAGGGGTCGAGCAGTACTTC
v_call: TRBV30; j_call: TRBJ2-7; clone_size: NA; d_call: NA; cdr3_aa: CAWSPGQGNYEQYF; cdr3_nt: TGTGCCTGGAGTCCCGGCCAGGGGAACTACGAGCAGTACTTC
v_call: TRBV11-2; j_call: TRBJ1-1; clone_size: NA; d_call: TRBD1; cdr3_aa: CASSFGQGAEAFF; cdr3_nt: TGTGCCAGCAGCTTTGGGCAGGGGGCTGAAGCTTTCTTT
v_call: TRBV5-1; j_call: TRBJ2-7; clone_size: NA; d_call: TRBD2; cdr3_aa: CASSALWREKEEQYF; cdr3_nt: TGCGCCAGCAGCGCCCTCTGGCGGGAGAAGGAGGAGCAGTACTTC
v_call: TRBV6-1; j_call: TRBJ1-1; clone_size: NA; d_call: NA; cdr3_aa: CASRSYSSTEAFF; cdr3_nt: TGTGCCAGCAGGAGCTACAGTTCTACTGAAGCTTTCTTT
v_call: TRBV11-2; j_call: TRBJ2-1; clone_size: NA; d_call: TRBD2; cdr3_aa: CASSLYPAGAIYNEQFF; cdr3_nt: TGTGCCAGCAGCTTATATCCAGCGGGAGCCATTTACAATGAGCAGTTCTTC
v_call: TRBV25-1; j_call: TRBJ2-3; clone_size: NA; d_call: TRBD1; cdr3_aa: CASSDLGDRDLSDTQYF; cdr3_nt: TGTGCCAGCAGTGATCTCGGGGACAGGGATTTATCAGATACGCAGTATTTT
v_call: TRBV6-6; j_call: TRBJ2-2; clone_size: NA; d_call: TRBD2; cdr3_aa: CASSLADTGELFF; cdr3_nt: TGTGCCAGCAGCCTAGCGGACACCGGGGAGCTGTTTTTT
v_call: TRBV28; j_call: TRBJ1-5; clone_size: NA; d_call: NA; cdr3_aa: CASSLAGGSLESNQPQHF; cdr3_nt: TGTGCCAGCAGTCTGGCGGGGGGCTCACTTGAGAGCAATCAGCCCCAGCATTTT
v_call: TRBV5-1; j_call: TRBJ2-3; clone_size: NA; d_call: TRBD2; cdr3_aa: CASSHVAGPHTDTQYF; cdr3_nt: TGCGCCAGCAGCCATGTAGCGGGGCCCCACACAGATACGCAGTATTTT
v_call: TRBV5-1; j_call: TRBJ1-4; clone_size: few; d_call: NA; cdr3_aa: CASSPGRTNEKLFF; cdr3_nt: TGCGCCAGCAGCCCGGGAAGGACTAATGAAAAACTGTTTTTT
v_call: TRBV29-1; j_call: TRBJ2-3; clone_size: NA; d_call: NA; cdr3_aa: CSVYSRKTSTDTQYF; cdr3_nt: TGCAGCGTATACTCAAGAAAAACTAGCACAGATACGCAGTATTTT
v_call: TRBV19; j_call: TRBJ1-5; clone_size: once; d_call: NA; cdr3_aa: CASSTWTEPGPQHF; cdr3_nt: TGTGCCAGTAGTACCTGGACAGAGCCAGGGCCCCAGCATTTT
v_call: TRBV4-1; j_call: TRBJ1-1; clone_size: once; d_call: NA; cdr3_aa: CASRGPLHNTEAFF; cdr3_nt: TGCGCCAGCAGGGGCCCTCTCCACAACACTGAAGCTTTCTTT
v_call: TRBV2; j_call: TRBJ1-2; clone_size: few; d_call: NA; cdr3_aa: CASSGGGDGYTF; cdr3_nt: TGTGCCAGCAGTGGAGGGGGGGATGGCTACACCTTC